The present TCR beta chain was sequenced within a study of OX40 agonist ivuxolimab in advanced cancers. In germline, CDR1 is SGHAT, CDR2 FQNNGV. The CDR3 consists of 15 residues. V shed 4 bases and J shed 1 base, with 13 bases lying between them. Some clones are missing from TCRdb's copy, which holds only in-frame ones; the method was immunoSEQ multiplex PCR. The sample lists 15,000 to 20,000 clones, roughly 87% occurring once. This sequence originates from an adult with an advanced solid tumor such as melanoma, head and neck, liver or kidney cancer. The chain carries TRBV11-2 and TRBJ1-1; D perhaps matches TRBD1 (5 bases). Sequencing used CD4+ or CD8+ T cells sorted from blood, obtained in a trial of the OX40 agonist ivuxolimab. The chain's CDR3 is CASSSLAGSNTEAFF. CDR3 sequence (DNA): TGTGCCAGCAGCTCTCTGGCAGGGTCGAACACTGAAGCTTTCTTT.